The entry that follows covers one TCR beta chain sequence. As yet, its antigen is unknown. The data were obtained in a study of T cell repertoires in ileal Crohn's disease. Study-wide results and caveats: Clonality above 26.8% at surgery always came with endoscopic recurrence. Mucosal expansions were suggested to be mainly CD8 T cells.

The assay was immunoSEQ multiplex PCR, and TCRdb's table has in-frame clones only and misses some. The sample consists of about 2,500 clones, 90% to 98% of them appearing once. Trimming at V came to 0 bases and at J to 6 bases, leaving 2 bases not matched to a gene. The CDR3 runs 15 residues. The germline V gene encodes CDR1 MNHNS and CDR2 SASEGT. This receptor was taken from an adult with Crohn's disease. The source material was ileal tissue. The chain uses TRBV6-1 and TRBJ2-1; 10 bases align to TRBD2. The DNA of the CDR3 is TGTGCCAGCAGTGAAGCAGCGGGGGGGATCAATGAGCAGTTCTTC. It is translated as CASSEAAGGINEQFF.